This TCR beta chain stems from a study of cytomegalovirus exposure and HLA in healthy donors. Germline CDR1 is SGHNT and CDR2 is YYREEE (reference sequence). This CDR3 is built from 17 residues. With 3 bases clipped from V and 6 bases from J, the junction kept 9 bases outside the gene matches. The PCR was carried out with 60 Vbeta primers and 13 Jbeta primers. Only in-frame clones appear in the TCRdb table, and some are missing; sequencing was by immunoSEQ multiplex PCR. Here the sample spans more than 100,000 clones, roughly 8.8% being singletons. This clone was seen only a few times. The chain has TRBV5-4 and TRBJ2-1; 13 bases map to TRBD2. The sequenced sample consisted of PBMCs. This TCR was recovered from a woman between 35 and 50 years old in good health and CMV-seropositive. CDR3 in amino acids: CASSSGLAGVSGNEQFF. Written as DNA, the CDR3 is TGTGCCAGCAGCTCTGGACTAGCGGGGGTCTCGGGCAATGAGCAGTTCTTC.